This TCR beta chain stems from a study of spatial heterogeneity in lung cancer. This sample's time point: sample taken at primary tumor resection. Tumor, nontumor lung or frozen PBMC supplied whole RNA, sequenced without sorting. The presence of a unique molecular identifier marked each TCR cDNA molecule. Each CDR3 protein gets one entry after TCRdb re-called the 5' RACE reads with MiXCR. The table lists approximately 11,000 distinct CDR3 sequences, approximately 4% of them singletons. The germline V gene encodes CDR1 SGHAT and CDR2 FQNNGV. With 5 bases removed from V and 1 base from J, the gap between germline ends came to 8 bases. The CDR3 totals 13 residues. On this clonotype itself: This beta chain turned up in a library designed for alpha chains; as an off-target read, its abundance says little.

This TCR derives from a male donor with early-stage non-small cell lung cancer. The sequencing used normal lung tissue next to the tumor, collected at surgery. J is TRBJ1-1 and V is TRBV11-2, with D tentatively TRBD1 (5 bases). The CDR3 here is CASSAQGNTEAFF. CDR3 bases: TGTGCCAGCAGCGCGCAGGGGAACACTGAAGCTTTCTTT.